This T cell receptor beta chain was captured in a study of cytomegalovirus exposure and HLA in healthy donors. Points from the study as a whole: For most TCR sequences rarity was the rule, although some public TCRs occurred in many donors.

Turning to this clone: Its antigen is currently unknown.

It was with 60 Vbeta and 13 Jbeta primers that the PCR ran. Generated by immunoSEQ multiplex PCR, the TCRdb table keeps only in-frame clones and is missing some. The sample consists of some 200,000 clones, approximately 70% of them appearing once. All donors participated as healthy donors of bone marrow. The germline V and J ends were trimmed by 3 bases and 5 bases, with 13 bases remaining between them. This CDR3 comprises 14 residues. Germline CDR1 is SGHTA and CDR2 is FQGNSA. This chain connects TRBV7-2 to TRBJ2-5, with D tentatively TRBD2 (6 bases). The specimen was PBMCs. This clonotype originated in a man between 40 and 49 years old in good health and CMV-seropositive. The CDR3 is CASSFNSGGETQYF. Here the CDR3 DNA reads TGTGCCAGCAGCTTTAATAGCGGCGGGGAGACCCAGTACTTC.